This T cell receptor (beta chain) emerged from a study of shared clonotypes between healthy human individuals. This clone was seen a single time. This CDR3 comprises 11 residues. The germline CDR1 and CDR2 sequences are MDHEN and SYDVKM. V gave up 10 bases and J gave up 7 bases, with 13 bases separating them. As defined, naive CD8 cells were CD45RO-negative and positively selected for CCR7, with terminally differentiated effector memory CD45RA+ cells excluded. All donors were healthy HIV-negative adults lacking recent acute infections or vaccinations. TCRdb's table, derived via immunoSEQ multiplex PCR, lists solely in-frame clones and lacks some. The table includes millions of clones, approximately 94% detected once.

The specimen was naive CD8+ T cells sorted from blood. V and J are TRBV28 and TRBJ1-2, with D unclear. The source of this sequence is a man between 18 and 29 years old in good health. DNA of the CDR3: TGTGCCACCAATGATAGCGGTGGCTACACCTTC. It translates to CATNDSGGYTF.